This TCR beta chain was observed in a study of cytomegalovirus exposure and HLA in healthy donors (dated by TCRdb to 2015 to 2018). Some background on the complete study: According to an earlier analysis of several hundred of the donors, roughly 180 million T cells yielded some 120 million unique TCR beta sequences and approximately 300 Gb of sequence data. A later genetic analysis took genome-wide SNP genotypes for 398 of the 666 donors and used that subset as a discovery cohort. Four to six DR-DQ haplotypes were handled as single units for association and clustering, since linkage in the cohort was strong. The study aimed to test whether signatures of past pathogen exposure could be identified by cataloging public T cell receptors. An early release that covered roughly 600 HLA-typed donors contained about 300 gigabases of sequencing data and roughly 84 million unique TCR sequences. HLA typing included class I and class II loci at four-digit resolution. Among 398 genotyped donors of the cohort, an average of around 240,000 unique TCR beta nucleotide sequences were sequenced per donor, about a sixth of them non-productive. To predict cytomegalovirus infection status, the study brought together high-throughput TCR immunosequencing, statistical association of individual TCRs with disease status, and machine learning. All discovery cohort repertoires had been generated using a single sequencing platform. The number of typed donors differed by locus: roughly 629-640 for A, B, C, DRB1 and DQB1; approximately 520 for DQA1; around 580 for DPA1; and 450 to 480 for DPB1. Rather than using new phenotypic data, the later analysis identified candidate immune exposures from TCR beta sequences and from how often those sequences occurred across donors. To study patterns of TCR occurrence, a later analysis re-analyzed previously published TCR beta repertoires from several hundred donors and added high-resolution HLA genotyping. A separate validation cohort of 90 to 150 different subjects was used in addition to the 666-subject first cohort. Of the 300 to 500 genotyped donors, roughly 76% were placed in the genetic ancestry cluster associated with self-reported Caucasian donors. Donor age, sex, ethnicity and CMV serostatus were compiled together with the repertoire data. Using immunosequencing, the study profiled T cell repertoires from roughly 650 subjects and related those repertoires to cytomegalovirus serostatus. An earlier analysis of several hundred of the donors used high-throughput TCR beta sequencing to judge whether each TCR beta V gene segment behaved as functional or pseudogenic. Study-wide conclusions, independent of this receptor: Presence/absence analyses assumed roughly uniform sequencing depth across donors, an assumption that may not hold. According to a later analysis, most CMV-associated TCR beta chains appeared to be HLA-restricted, and the HLA associations seemed to be driven largely by CMV exposure. Because the 87-base-pair reads could not distinguish some IMGT-functional V segments, including TRBV6-2 and TRBV6-3, those segments were excluded. Because counts were too low, seventeen rarely observed V segments, including chromosome 9 orphons, were excluded from the earlier analysis of 500 to 700 of the donors. HLA typing was unavailable for some donors at each locus, so association tests used only the typed subset. A further reported finding was that TCR beta sequences accurately predicted the HLA-A and HLA-B alleles for most subjects in the first cohort. The cohort was sequenced for TCR beta chains only, and without alpha or paired-chain data the features that could be detected were limited. Across donors, most TCR sequences were observed very rarely, whereas some public TCRs were present in many individuals. In both the original and validation cohorts, the classifier was reported to diagnose cytomegalovirus status with high specificity and sensitivity. Linkage disequilibrium might explain the correlated functional status among segregating V segments, but an unknown experimental factor could not be excluded. A later analysis found that TCR association rates varied across HLA loci, with DRB1 alleles showing the most associated TCRs and HLA-C alleles the fewest. In an earlier analysis of roughly 500 of the donors, most TCR beta V segments appeared in productive rearrangements about 90% or about 30% of the time, broadly matching IMGT annotations. It was suggested by the authors that the approach could potentially be generalized to other disease states and immunological phenotypes. Immune exposure information for the cohort was limited to CMV serostatus. A few of the identified cytomegalovirus-associated TCR beta chains were confirmed in vitro to be specific for cytomegalovirus antigens. A cluster of highly shared sequence variants was judged likely to be a technical artifact of the sequencing pipeline. In a later genetic analysis, a missense DCLRE1C variant was associated with V-gene and J-gene trimming of TCR beta chains, and the association was replicated in an independent cohort. When HLA alleles, especially DR and DQ, strongly co-occurred, attributing TCR associations to individual alleles was difficult. A later analysis reported that several top co-occurrence clusters appeared linked to parvovirus B19, influenza, CMV and Epstein-Barr virus. According to a later genetic analysis, donors in an Asian-associated ancestry cluster had fewer N-insertions in productive TCRs than the approximately 610-donor mean. A total of around 150 TCR beta chains were listed by the study as associated with cytomegalovirus. Specific HLA alleles were associated with more than 15,000 TCR beta sequences at a false discovery rate of 0.05 in a later analysis. In a later analysis, HLA-associated TCR beta chains were found to be more clonally expanded and to have lower generation probabilities than equally common non-associated chains.

Library preparation used the immunoSEQ multiplex PCR assay. For the multiplex PCR, a mixture combining 60 forward primers for TCR Vbeta segments and 13 reverse primers for TCR Jbeta segments was used. The CDR3 region of rearranged TCR beta genes was amplified from genomic DNA with a multiplex PCR assay. The Illumina HiSeq System was used to sequence the amplified TCR beta libraries as 87-base-pair reads. As for the authors' bioinformatics: A later analysis tallied roughly 76 million unique TCR beta chains across the 666 repertoires, and about 10 million of those chains were shared by two or more donors. A nearest-neighbor algorithm error-corrected the raw reads and collapsed the reads into unique sequences, merging closely related sequences to remove PCR and sequencing errors. To assign V, D and J gene segments, CDR3 sequences were aligned to IMGT reference sequences. For a sequence to be retained, a match of at least six nucleotides to both a V gene segment and a J gene segment was required. A rearrangement was called productive if the CDR3 had no stop codons and remained in frame with V and J, and every other rearrangement was called non-productive. Following IMGT convention, CDR3 was defined as the stretch from the second conserved V-encoded cysteine up to the conserved J-encoded phenylalanine. The earlier analysis of fewer than 750 of the donors excluded sequences that lacked an unambiguous match to a single V gene segment. An earlier analysis of a few hundred of the donors called V segments functional above 56.7% productive rearrangements and segregating when the between-donor standard deviation exceeded 5%. A statistical classification framework was developed to diagnose cytomegalovirus status using the catalog of TCR beta chain sequences. In a later analysis, TCR nucleotide sequences were compared against IMGT/GENE-DB human TR gene sequences so that V and J genes could be assigned. Using the TCRdist pipeline, a later analysis assigned CDR3 sequences along with most-parsimonious VDJ recombination scenarios. In a later analysis, each TCR beta chain was defined by its CDR3 amino acid sequence together with its V-gene family, and reads lacking a unique V-gene family were excluded. To address suspected cross-contamination and a sequencing artifact, a later analysis removed 450 to 700 highly shared, low-generation-probability nucleotide sequences. In a later analysis, a clonal expansion index for each public chain was calculated from normalized within-repertoire ranks of inferred template counts. A later analysis computed generation probabilities with a VDJ recombination model fitted to out-of-frame rearrangements, and checked the results against IGoR. In a later analysis, hypergeometric tests were used to score TCR-TCR, TCR-HLA and TCR-CMV co-occurrence, with a repertoire-size bias correction applied to TCR pairs. To estimate false discovery rates, a later analysis permuted the HLA or CMV assignments 20 times. In a later analysis, co-occurring TCRs were grouped with DBSCAN, and TCRdist sequence similarity was added when clustering was performed within HLA-allele-positive subsets. Repertoires with fewer than 30,000 or more than 120,000 public chains, plus five repertoires with anomalous nucleotide sharing, were excluded from co-occurrence clustering. TCRdb holds this immuneACCESS table with in-frame rearrangements only. Some clones are missing; in checked studies, unresolved V genes explain under half, and the rest has no known cause. The D gene and trimming were derived from the DNA, and the V and J assignments and clone size from that table. The sample table contains about 89,000 clones; only one count was recorded for approximately 89% of them. Clones ranked in the top ten supply around a tenth of the sample.

In total, over 600 healthy bone marrow donors made up the cohort. At the time of sampling, every cohort member was nominally healthy, though immune exposures that went unrecorded were likely present. The donor was CMV seropositive and belonged to the group of more than 250 seropositive cohort members. A peripheral blood sample was collected from each donor, and TCR beta sequencing was performed on peripheral blood mononuclear cells. The Qiagen DNeasy Blood Extraction Kit was used to extract genomic DNA from the blood cell samples. The V and J ends are trimmed by 0 bases and 3 bases, leaving 6 bases between them. Sequences SGHRS (CDR1) and YFSETQ (CDR2) are obtained from the germline V gene. Including the terminal cysteine and phenylalanine, the CDR3 comprises 13 residues. Solely the CDR3 DNA is kept, with 39 bases framed from the first base. A remark on this clone: The antigen this receptor binds is unknown. No base quality values were provided; no much bigger clone lies one nucleotide off.

The sequence joins TRBV5-1 to TRBJ1-1; confidence is insufficient to name the D gene. The sequence came from a man in his thirties or forties in good health and CMV-seropositive. Sequencing was performed on PBMCs. The CDR3 here reads CASSLDSYTEAFF. The nucleotides are TGCGCCAGCAGCTTGGACAGCTACACTGAAGCTTTCTTT.